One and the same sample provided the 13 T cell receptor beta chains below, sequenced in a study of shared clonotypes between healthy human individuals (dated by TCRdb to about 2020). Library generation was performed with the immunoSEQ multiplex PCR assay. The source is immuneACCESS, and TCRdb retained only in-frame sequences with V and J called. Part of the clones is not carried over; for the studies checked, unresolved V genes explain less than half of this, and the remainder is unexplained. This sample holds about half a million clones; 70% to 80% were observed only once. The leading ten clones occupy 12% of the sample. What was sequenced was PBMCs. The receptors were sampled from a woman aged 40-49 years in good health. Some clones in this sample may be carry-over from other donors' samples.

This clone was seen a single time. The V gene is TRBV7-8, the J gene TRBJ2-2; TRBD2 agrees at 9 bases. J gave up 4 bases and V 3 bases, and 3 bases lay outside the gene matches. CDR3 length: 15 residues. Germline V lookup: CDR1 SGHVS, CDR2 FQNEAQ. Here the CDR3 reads CASSLRLAATGELFF. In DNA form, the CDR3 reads TGTGCCAGCAGCTTGCGACTAGCGGCCACCGGGGAGCTGTTTTTT.

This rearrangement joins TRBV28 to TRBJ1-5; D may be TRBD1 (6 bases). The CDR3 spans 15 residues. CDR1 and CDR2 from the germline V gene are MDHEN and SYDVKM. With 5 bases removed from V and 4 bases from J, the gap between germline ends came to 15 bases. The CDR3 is CASSRGVTGNQPQHF. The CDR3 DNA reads TGTGCCAGCAGTAGGGGGGTAACCGGTAATCAGCCCCAGCATTTT.

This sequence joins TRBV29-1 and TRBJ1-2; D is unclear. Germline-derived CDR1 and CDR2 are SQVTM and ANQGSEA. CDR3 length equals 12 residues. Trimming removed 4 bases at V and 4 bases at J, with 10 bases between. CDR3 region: CSVVDTAYGYTF. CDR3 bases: TGCAGCGTTGTTGACACCGCCTATGGCTACACCTTC. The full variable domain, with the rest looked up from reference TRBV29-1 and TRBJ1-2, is SAVISQKPSRDICQRGTSLTIQCQVDSQVTMMFWYRQQPGQSLTLIATANQGSEATYESGFVIDKFPISRPNLTFSTLTVSNMSPEDSSIYLCSVVDTAYGYTFGSGTRLTVV.

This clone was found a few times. The CDR3 region has the DNA TGTGCCAGTAGTATTTACGGAGGGGATCAGCCCCAGCATTTT. Its protein product is CASSIYGGDQPQHF. The chain employs TRBV19 and TRBJ1-5; the D gene is possibly TRBD1 (5 bases). The CDR3 is 14 residues long. The germline CDR1 and CDR2 sequences are LNHDA and SQIVND (reference sequence). Trimming shortened V by 3 bases and J by 5 bases, and 11 bases separated the two germline ends.

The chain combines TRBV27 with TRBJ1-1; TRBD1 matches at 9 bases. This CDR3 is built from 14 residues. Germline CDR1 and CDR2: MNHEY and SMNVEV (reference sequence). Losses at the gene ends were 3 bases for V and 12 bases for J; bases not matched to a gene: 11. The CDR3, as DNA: TGTGCCAGCAGTTTTCAGGGACAGGGCTATTCCTCTTTCTTT. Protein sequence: CASSFQGQGYSSFF.

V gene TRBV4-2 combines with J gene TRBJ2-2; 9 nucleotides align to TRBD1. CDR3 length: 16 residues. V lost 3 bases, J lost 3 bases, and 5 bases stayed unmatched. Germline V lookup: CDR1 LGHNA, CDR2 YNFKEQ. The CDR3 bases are TGTGCCAGCAGCCACCAGGGACAGGGCGACACCGGGGAGCTGTTTTTT. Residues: CASSHQGQGDTGELFF.

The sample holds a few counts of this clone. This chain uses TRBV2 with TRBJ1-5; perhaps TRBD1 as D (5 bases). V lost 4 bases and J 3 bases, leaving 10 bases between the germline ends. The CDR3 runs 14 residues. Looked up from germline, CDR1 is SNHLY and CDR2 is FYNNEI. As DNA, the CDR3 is TGTGCCAGCAGTGTCGACAGTTCCAATCAGCCCCAGCATTTT. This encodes CASSVDSSNQPQHF.

Here the CDR3 DNA reads TGTGCCTGGGGCGGACAGCCTAATGAAAAACTGTTTTTT. Protein sequence: CAWGGQPNEKLFF. The genes are TRBV30 and TRBJ1-4, with D possibly matching TRBD1 (6 bases). The CDR3 consists of 13 residues. CDR1 and CDR2 from the germline V gene are GTSNPN and SVGIG (reference sequence). V lost 5 bases, J lost 3 bases, and 10 bases lay in between.

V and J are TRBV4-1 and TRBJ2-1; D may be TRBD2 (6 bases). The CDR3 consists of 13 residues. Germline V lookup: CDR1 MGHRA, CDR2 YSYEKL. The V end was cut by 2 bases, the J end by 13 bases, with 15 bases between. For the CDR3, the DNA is TGCGCCAGCAGCCAACTTCCAGGCGGGGTCCAGTTCTTC. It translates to CASSQLPGGVQFF.

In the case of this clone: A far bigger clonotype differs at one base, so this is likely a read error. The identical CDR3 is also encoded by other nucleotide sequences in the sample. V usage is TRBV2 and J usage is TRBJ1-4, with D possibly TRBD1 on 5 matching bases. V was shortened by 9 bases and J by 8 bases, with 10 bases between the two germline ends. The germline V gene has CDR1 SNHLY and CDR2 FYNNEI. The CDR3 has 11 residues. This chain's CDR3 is CASQGYEKLFF. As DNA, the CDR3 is TGTGCCAGTCAGGGTTACGAAAAACTGTTTTTT. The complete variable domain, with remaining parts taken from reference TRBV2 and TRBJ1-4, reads EPEVTQTPSHQVTQMGQEVILRCVPISNHLYFYWYRQILGQKVEFLVSFYNNEISEKSEIFDDQFSVERPDGSNFTLKIRSTKLEDSAMYFCASQGYEKLFFGSGTQLSVL.

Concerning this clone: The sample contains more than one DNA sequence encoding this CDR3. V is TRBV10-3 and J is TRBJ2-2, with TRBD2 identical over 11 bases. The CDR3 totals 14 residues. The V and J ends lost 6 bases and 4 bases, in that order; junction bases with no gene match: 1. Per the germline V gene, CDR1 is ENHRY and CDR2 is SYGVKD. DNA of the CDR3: TGTGCCATCAGCGGACTAGCGGGCACCGGGGAGCTGTTTTTT. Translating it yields CAISGLAGTGELFF.

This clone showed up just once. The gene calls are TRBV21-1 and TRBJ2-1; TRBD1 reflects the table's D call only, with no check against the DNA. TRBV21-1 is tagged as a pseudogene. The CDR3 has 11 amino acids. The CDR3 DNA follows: TGTGCCAGCAGCAAAGCTAGGGGGCAGTTCTTC. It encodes CASSKARGQFF.

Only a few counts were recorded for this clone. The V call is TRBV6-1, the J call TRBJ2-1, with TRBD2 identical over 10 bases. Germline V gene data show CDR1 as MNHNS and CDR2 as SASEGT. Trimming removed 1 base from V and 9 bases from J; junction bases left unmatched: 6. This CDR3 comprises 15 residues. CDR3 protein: CASSEGIAGGFEQFF. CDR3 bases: TGTGCCAGCAGTGAAGGGATAGCGGGAGGTTTTGAGCAGTTCTTC.